This record covers a single T cell receptor (beta chain). The sample originates from a study of blood T cell repertoires in COVID-19. Study-level background: The cDNA or gDNA used as material had been derived from T cells, B-cell-depleted T cells, or PBMCs.

Germline V gene data show CDR1 as LNHNV and CDR2 as YYDKDF (reference sequence). This CDR3 has 15 amino acids. V dropped 2 bases and J dropped 5; count of bases not matched to a gene: 4. Original data processing: Nucleated cell number was recorded as an estimate derived from reference gene primer amplification. Clones were read by immunoSEQ multiplex PCR, and TCRdb kept only the in-frame ones, dropping some. V and J calls and clone size are as listed in that table; D and trimming were resolved from the DNA. The sample yields 400,000 to 450,000 clones, about nine tenths seen once. The specimen was peripheral blood. The TCR comes from a woman aged 25-40 years with active or convalescent COVID-19. The rearrangement uses TRBV15 and TRBJ2-1; 9 nucleotides line up with TRBD1. CDR3 bases: TGTGCCACCAGCAGATACGGGACAGGGCACAATGAGCAGTTCTTC. It specifies CATSRYGTGHNEQFF.